This record concerns one T cell receptor (beta chain) sequence. Per the study methods: Amplification of reference gene primers was used by the study to estimate nucleated cell counts. TCRdb keeps only in-frame clones here, not all; method: immunoSEQ multiplex PCR. The V and J calls and clone size come from that table; D and trimming were worked out from the DNA. The sample lists some 170,000 clones, 65% to 85% seen once, with 9.1% in the top ten. The CDR3 loop spans 16 amino acids. V was clipped by 1 base and J by 1 base, with 12 bases between them. Germline V CDR1 and CDR2: SGHVS, FNYEAQ. The sample belongs to a study of blood T cell repertoires in COVID-19. Study background: The study drew acute and convalescent COVID-19 samples from the United States, Italy and Spain. T cells, B-cell-depleted T cells, or PBMCs supplied cDNA or gDNA.

The chain combines TRBV7-6 with TRBJ2-3; D possibly corresponds to TRBD2 (6 bases). The sequence came from a woman older than 75 with active or convalescent COVID-19. Sequencing was done on a sample of peripheral blood. The CDR3 DNA is TGTGCCAGCAGCTTAGGAGCGGGCCGGGGCACAGATACGCAGTATTTT. This encodes CASSLGAGRGTDTQYF.